This T cell receptor (beta chain) comes out of a study of Graves' ophthalmopathy and Graves' hyperthyroidism. Transcripts of RNA were the source for amplifying TCR beta CDR3 regions. Following a first-round RT-PCR that used HTBI primers, a second-round multiplex PCR was carried out. MiXCR, run by TCRdb on the multiplex PCR reads, gives a single entry per CDR3 protein. The data contain over a million distinct CDR3 sequences, about 35% of them seen just once; the ten biggest clones take up 11%. This clonotype has a count of ten or more. Material for sequencing was peripheral blood or thyroid tissue (not recorded which). The clonotype was recovered from an adult man with Graves' hyperthyroidism.

The CDR3 region has the DNA TGTGCCACCAGGGACAGAACTAGCAATCAGCCCCAGCATTTT. Translating it yields CATRDRTSNQPQHF. This sequence joins TRBV10-3 and TRBJ1-5; 7 bases line up with TRBD1. With 10 bases clipped from V and 0 bases from J, the junction kept 6 bases outside the gene matches. Germline V lookup: CDR1 ENHRY, CDR2 SYGVKD. This CDR3 spans 14 amino acids.